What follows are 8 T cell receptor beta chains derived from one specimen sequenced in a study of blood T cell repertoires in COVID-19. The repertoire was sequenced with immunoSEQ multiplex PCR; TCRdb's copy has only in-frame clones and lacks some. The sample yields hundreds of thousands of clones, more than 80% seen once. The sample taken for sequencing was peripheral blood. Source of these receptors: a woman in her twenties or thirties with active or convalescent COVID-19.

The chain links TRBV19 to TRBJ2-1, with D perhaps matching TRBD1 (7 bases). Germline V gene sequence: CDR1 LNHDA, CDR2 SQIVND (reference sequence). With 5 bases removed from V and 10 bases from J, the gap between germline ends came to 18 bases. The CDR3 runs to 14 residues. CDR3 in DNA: TGTGCCAGTAGTGATGGAGGGGGCCGGGCCGAGCAGTTCTTC. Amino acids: CASSDGGGRAEQFF.

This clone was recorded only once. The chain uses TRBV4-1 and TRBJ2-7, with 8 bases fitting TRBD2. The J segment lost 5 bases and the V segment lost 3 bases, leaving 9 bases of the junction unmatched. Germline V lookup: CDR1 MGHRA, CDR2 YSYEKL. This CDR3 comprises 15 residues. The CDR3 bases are TGCGCCAGCAGCCATATTCAAGCGGGAGCCCACGAGCAGTACTTC. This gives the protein CASSHIQAGAHEQYF.

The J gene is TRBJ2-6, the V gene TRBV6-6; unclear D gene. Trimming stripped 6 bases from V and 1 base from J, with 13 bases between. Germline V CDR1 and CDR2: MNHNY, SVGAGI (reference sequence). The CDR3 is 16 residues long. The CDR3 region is CASRAPQLSGANVLTF. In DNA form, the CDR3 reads TGTGCCAGCAGAGCTCCCCAATTGTCTGGGGCCAACGTCCTGACTTTC.

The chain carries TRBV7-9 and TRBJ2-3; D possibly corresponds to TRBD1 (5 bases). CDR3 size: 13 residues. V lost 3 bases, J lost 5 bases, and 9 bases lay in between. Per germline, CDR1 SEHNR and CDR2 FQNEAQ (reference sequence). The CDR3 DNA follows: TGTGCCAGCAGCTTGAGTCAGGGAGATACGCAGTATTTT. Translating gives CASSLSQGDTQYF.

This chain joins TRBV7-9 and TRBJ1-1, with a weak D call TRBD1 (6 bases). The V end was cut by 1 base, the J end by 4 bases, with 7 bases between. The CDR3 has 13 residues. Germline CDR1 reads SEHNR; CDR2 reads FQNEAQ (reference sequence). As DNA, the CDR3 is TGTGCCAGCAGCTTAGTCAGGGGCACTGAAGCTTTCTTT. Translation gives CASSLVRGTEAFF.

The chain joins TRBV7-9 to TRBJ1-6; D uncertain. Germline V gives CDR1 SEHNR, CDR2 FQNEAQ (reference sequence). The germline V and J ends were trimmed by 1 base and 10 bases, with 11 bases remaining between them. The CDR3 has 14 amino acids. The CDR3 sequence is CASSLGPSGSPLHF. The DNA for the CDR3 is TGTGCCAGCAGCTTAGGTCCCTCGGGGTCACCCCTCCACTTT. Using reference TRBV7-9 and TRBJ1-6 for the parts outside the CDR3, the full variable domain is DTGVSQNPRHKITKRGQNVTFRCDPISEHNRLYWYRQTLGQGPEFLTYFQNEAQLEKSRLLSDRFSAERPKGSFSTLEIQRTEQGDSAMYLCASSLGPSGSPLHFGNGTRLTVT.

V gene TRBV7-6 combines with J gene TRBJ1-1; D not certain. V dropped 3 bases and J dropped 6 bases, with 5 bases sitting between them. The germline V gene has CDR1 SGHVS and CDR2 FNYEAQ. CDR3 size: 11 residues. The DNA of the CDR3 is TGTGCCAGCAGCTTTACGGCTGAAGCTTTCTTT. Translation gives CASSFTAEAFF.

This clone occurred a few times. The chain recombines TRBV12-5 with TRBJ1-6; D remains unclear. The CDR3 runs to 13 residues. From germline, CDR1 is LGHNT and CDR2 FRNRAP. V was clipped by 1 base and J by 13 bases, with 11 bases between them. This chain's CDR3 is CASGLERFTPLHF. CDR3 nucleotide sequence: TGTGCTAGTGGTTTGGAGCGCTTCACGCCCCTCCACTTT.